The sequence of this T cell receptor beta chain was determined in a study of cytomegalovirus exposure and HLA in healthy donors. At the level of the study: Early on, a data release was issued that held roughly 84 million unique TCRs from HLA-typed donors.

Germline V gene sequence: CDR1 SGHNT, CDR2 YYREEE (reference sequence). The CDR3 length is 13 residues. Unmatched junction bases numbered 4, after V lost 4 bases and J lost 5 bases. Study-level points and caveats: Later analysis showed TCR association rates varying by HLA locus, highest for DRB1 and lowest for HLA-C. Some V segments, TRBV6-2 and TRBV6-3 among them, were indistinguishable and were therefore excluded.

The PCR used 60 Vbeta and 13 Jbeta primers. The assay was immunoSEQ multiplex PCR, and TCRdb's table has in-frame clones only and misses some. This table holds 150,000 to 200,000 clones, about four fifths found once. As regards this clone: No antigen is known for it.

This chain joins TRBV5-4 and TRBJ1-1, with TRBD1 identical over 8 bases. The receptor was derived from a male donor in good health and CMV-seropositive. Specimen: PBMCs. CDR3 nucleotide sequence: TGTGCCAGCAGCCCCGGGGACAGGACTGAAGCTTTCTTT. As protein: CASSPGDRTEAFF.